These 26 T cell receptor beta chains came from one sample sequenced in a study of Ad26.COV2.S vaccination and SARS-CoV-2 variants. Treatment reported: about 20 received Ad26.COV2.S at low or high dose, single or two shots; 5 received placebo; per-sample allocation not given. Each sample was drawn 63 days after the first injection (of vaccine or placebo). Some clones are missing from TCRdb's copy, which holds only in-frame ones; the method was immunoSEQ multiplex PCR. The sample lists some 250,000 clones; around 89% were seen once. The source material was peripheral blood, sampled in a trial of Ad26.COV2.S vaccine versus placebo. Every receptor here comes from a person between 18 and 65 years old who received the Ad26.COV2.S COVID-19 vaccine or a placebo.

This sequence joins TRBV24-1 and TRBJ2-5; no clear D gene. V lost 4 bases, J lost 1 base, and 18 bases lay in between. Germline CDR1 is KGHDR and CDR2 is SFDVKD. The CDR3 sequence is 17 residues long. DNA of the CDR3: TGTGCCACCAGTGAATACCTGGTAAAGAATCCCCAAGAGACCCAGTACTTC. This gives the protein CATSEYLVKNPQETQYF.

The rearrangement uses TRBV10-3 and TRBJ1-1; TRBD1 might be the D (6 bases). The CDR3 has 14 amino acids. V was shortened by 7 bases and J by 1 base, with 13 bases between the two germline ends. Germline V gives CDR1 ENHRY, CDR2 SYGVKD. The DNA of the CDR3 is TGTGCCATCACCCCCGGGACACCGAACACTGAAGCTTTCTTT. Translation: CAITPGTPNTEAFF.

This chain joins TRBV28 and TRBJ1-4, with unresolved D. Germline loops: CDR1 MDHEN, CDR2 SYDVKM. V was shortened by 1 base and J by 7 bases, with 10 bases between the two germline ends. There are 14 residues in the CDR3. CDR3 amino acids: CASSLFEGGEKLFF. As DNA, the CDR3 is TGTGCCAGCAGTTTATTTGAAGGTGGTGAAAAACTGTTTTTT. The variable domain in full, completed from reference TRBV28 and TRBJ1-4, reads DVKVTQSSRYLVKRTGEKVFLECVQDMDHENMFWYRQDPGLGLRLIYFSYDVKMKEKGDIPEGYSVSREKKERFSLILESASTNQTSMYLCASSLFEGGEKLFFGSGTQLSVL.

The genes are TRBV6-2 or TRBV6-3 and TRBJ2-1; 10 positions match TRBD1. V shed 4 bases, J shed 2 bases, and the junction held 5 bases outside the gene matches. CDR1 is MNHEY, CDR2 SVGEGT, per germline. This CDR3 spans 16 amino acids. In nucleotides, the CDR3 is TGTGCCAGCAGTTCCCCGGGACAGGGGACCTACAATGAGCAGTTCTTC. Its protein is CASSSPGQGTYNEQFF.

The CDR3 here is CASSPGYGYGYTF. The CDR3 bases are TGTGCCAGTAGCCCCGGGTATGGGTATGGCTACACCTTC. The chain employs TRBV19 and TRBJ1-2; D is unclear. The V end lost 6 bases, the J end lost 5 bases, and 13 bases lay between the germline ends. The CDR3 has 13 residues. Germline V gives CDR1 LNHDA, CDR2 SQIVND (reference sequence).

The chain uses TRBV19 and TRBJ2-1; 8 nucleotides match TRBD1. Germline loops: CDR1 LNHDA, CDR2 SQIVND (reference sequence). V trimming: 4 bases; J trimming: 4 bases; junction bases outside the gene matches: 3. CDR3 size: 14 residues. CDR3 amino acids: CASSTGQGYNEQFF. In DNA, the CDR3 is TGTGCCAGTAGTACAGGACAGGGATACAATGAGCAGTTCTTC. Full variable domain (missing parts from reference TRBV19 and TRBJ2-1): DGGITQSPKYLFRKEGQNVTLSCEQNLNHDAMYWYRQDPGQGLRLIYYSQIVNDFQKGDIAEGYSVSREKKESFPLTVTSAQKNPTAFYLCASSTGQGYNEQFFGPGTRLTVL.

The V gene is TRBV29-1, the J gene TRBJ2-3; 7 nucleotides line up with TRBD2. Unmatched junction bases numbered 4, after V lost 4 bases and J lost 0 bases. The CDR3 runs to 14 residues. Looked up from germline, CDR1 is SQVTM and CDR2 is ANQGSEA. CDR3 in amino acids: CSVVRERSTDTQYF. CDR3 in DNA: TGCAGCGTTGTGCGGGAGCGGAGCACAGATACGCAGTATTTT.

The chain recombines TRBV19 with TRBJ1-1; TRBD1 matches at 7 bases. Looked up from germline, CDR1 is LNHDA and CDR2 is SQIVND (reference sequence). V dropped 3 bases and J dropped 3; count of bases not matched to a gene: 4. This CDR3 region has 14 residues. The CDR3 DNA reads as TGTGCCAGTAGTATCGGCAGGGGGGACACTGAAGCTTTCTTT. This translates into CASSIGRGDTEAFF.

The chain combines TRBV14 with TRBJ1-2, with 9 nucleotides matching TRBD1. The V segment lost 7 bases and the J segment 4 bases; nucleotides outside the gene matches: 7. Germline assignment: CDR1 SGHDN and CDR2 FVKESK. The CDR3 is 14 residues long. CDR3 sequence: CASIYGTGIYGYTF. CDR3 nucleotide sequence: TGTGCCAGCATCTACGGGACAGGGATCTATGGCTACACCTTC. Complete variable domain (other parts from reference TRBV14 and TRBJ1-2): EAGVTQFPSHSVIEKGQTVTLRCDPISGHDNLYWYRRVMGKEIKFLLHFVKESKQDESGMPNNRFLAERTGGTYSTLKVQPAELEDSGVYFCASIYGTGIYGYTFGSGTRLTVV.

The genes are TRBV9 and TRBJ2-7, with 8 bases aligning to TRBD1. V dropped 4 bases and J dropped 3; count of bases not matched to a gene: 9. There are 15 residues in the CDR3. In germline, CDR1 is SGDLS, CDR2 YYNGEE. This CDR3 reads CASSSRTGWIYEQYF. CDR3 DNA sequence: TGTGCCAGCAGCTCCCGGACAGGGTGGATCTACGAGCAGTACTTC.

The chain employs TRBV29-1 and TRBJ2-7; TRBD1 is a possible D gene (6 bases). With 6 bases removed from V and 0 bases from J, the gap between germline ends came to 18 bases. Per germline, CDR1 SQVTM and CDR2 ANQGSEA. CDR3 size: 15 residues. CDR3 region: CSVRDPGQSSYEQYF. In DNA, the CDR3 is TGCAGCGTCCGGGATCCGGGACAAAGCTCCTACGAGCAGTACTTC.

V and J are TRBV5-1 and TRBJ2-3; 7 positions match TRBD2. CDR1 SGHRS and CDR2 YFSETQ come from the germline V gene. This CDR3 contains 13 residues. J gave up 5 bases and V 4 bases, and 4 bases lay outside the gene matches. CDR3 in amino acids: CASSGEGIDTQYF. Here the CDR3 DNA reads TGCGCCAGCAGCGGGGAGGGGATAGATACGCAGTATTTT.

The J gene is TRBJ1-2, the V gene TRBV7-2; TRBD1 might be the D (6 bases). Trimming cost V 5 bases and J 0 bases, with 10 bases left between them. CDR3 length: 14 residues. Germline-derived CDR1 and CDR2 are SGHTA and FQGNSA. Here the CDR3 reads CASSMDSANYGYTF. CDR3 nucleotides: TGTGCCAGCAGCATGGACAGCGCTAACTATGGCTACACCTTC.

The J gene is TRBJ2-5, the V gene TRBV5-5; D gene unclear. V lost 4 bases and J 4 bases, leaving 23 bases between the germline ends. Germline V lookup: CDR1 SGHKS, CDR2 YYEKEE (reference sequence). The CDR3 spans 17 residues. DNA of the CDR3: TGTGCCAGCAGCCACCCTCGGGTAGGGTTGATGGGAGAGACCCAGTACTTC. This translates into CASSHPRVGLMGETQYF.

This clone was picked up a small number of times. This chain joins TRBV3-1 (or the pseudogene TRBV3-2) and TRBJ2-5; TRBD2 agrees at 13 bases. V shed 0 bases and J 2 bases; nucleotides not matched to a gene: 6. This CDR3 is built from 18 residues. From germline, CDR1 is LGHDT and CDR2 YNNKEL (reference sequence). CDR3 nucleotides: TGTGCCAGCAGCCAAGAACTTTTGGGACTAGCGGGACAAGAGACCCAGTACTTC. This sequence encodes CASSQELLGLAGQETQYF.

The CDR3 is CASSLDRRVQHF. CDR3 sequence (DNA): TGTGCCAGCAGCTTAGATCGGAGGGTCCAGCATTTT. The chain joins TRBV7-9 to TRBJ1-5; no reliable D call. Germline CDR1 SEHNR, CDR2 FQNEAQ (reference sequence). Trimming removed 1 base from V and 12 bases from J, with 10 bases in between. The CDR3 covers 12 residues.

The rearrangement joins TRBV28 to TRBJ2-7, with a weak D call TRBD2 (6 bases). CDR1 and CDR2 from the germline V gene are MDHEN and SYDVKM. The CDR3 has 14 residues. V dropped 6 bases and J dropped 2 bases, with 14 bases sitting between them. CDR3 region: CASSLGWRAYEQYF. CDR3 nucleotides: TGTGCCAGCAGCTTAGGGTGGAGGGCCTACGAGCAGTACTTC.

J is TRBJ1-2 and V is TRBV5-1; 11 bases map to TRBD1. The germline CDR1 and CDR2 sequences are SGHRS and YFSETQ. CDR3 size: 15 residues. J lost 7 bases, V lost 2 bases, and 7 bases had no gene match. CDR3 coding DNA: TGCGCCAGCAGCTTTGAAGGACAGGGGGCTATTGGCTACACCTTC. Amino acid sequence: CASSFEGQGAIGYTF.

The chain employs TRBV25-1 and TRBJ1-4, with D maybe TRBD1 (5 bases). The V gene lost 2 bases and the J gene lost 5 bases, with 9 bases spanning the gap. The CDR3 length is 14 residues. CDR1 and CDR2 (germline): MGHDK, SYGVNS. In DNA form, the CDR3 reads TGTGCCAGCAGTGAAGGGGGGGGGAATGAAAAACTGTTTTTT. It codes for CASSEGGGNEKLFF.

A remark on this clone: One junction end disagrees with the germline gene, perhaps due to a read error. The genes are TRBV5-1 and TRBJ2-1, with D perhaps TRBD1 (5 bases). Germline V CDR1 and CDR2: SGHRS, YFSETQ. The CDR3 is made up of 15 amino acids. Written as DNA, the CDR3 is TGCGCCAGCCGCTTCATTGGGGCGCCCATCGGTGAGCAGTTCTTC. This translates into CASRFIGAPIGEQFF.

The rearrangement links TRBV5-1 to TRBJ2-7; D is perhaps TRBD2 (6 bases). The V end was cut by 5 bases, the J end by 5 bases, with 20 bases between. The germline V gene has CDR1 SGHRS and CDR2 YFSETQ. The CDR3 is made up of 15 amino acids. CDR3 protein: CASSGVLGGINEQYF. The CDR3 DNA reads TGCGCCAGCAGTGGGGTTTTGGGGGGAATCAACGAGCAGTACTTC.

V and J are TRBV28 and TRBJ2-7, with 7 bases matching TRBD1. CDR3 size: 15 residues. CDR1 is MDHEN and CDR2 is SYDVKM in the germline V gene. Unmatched junction bases numbered 6, after V lost 3 bases and J lost 1 base. DNA of the CDR3: TGTGCCAGCAGTTTCCCGGACAGGATATCCTACGAGCAGTACTTC. Its protein product is CASSFPDRISYEQYF. Full variable domain (rest looked up from reference TRBV28 and TRBJ2-7): DVKVTQSSRYLVKRTGEKVFLECVQDMDHENMFWYRQDPGLGLRLIYFSYDVKMKEKGDIPEGYSVSREKKERFSLILESASTNQTSMYLCASSFPDRISYEQYFGPGTRLTVT.

With regard to this clone: No DNA is shown, since the ends of the CDR3 on it are uncertain; the CDR3 is the one TCRdb lists. This chain links TRBV19 with TRBJ2-1; the D call TRBD2 from the table was never checked on the DNA. Germline V CDR1 and CDR2: LNHDA, SQIVND (reference sequence). Ends included, the CDR3 has 13 residues. The CDR3 region is CASSIYFGDEQFF.

The V call is TRBV7-9, the J call TRBJ2-3; the D call may be TRBD1 or TRBD2 (6 bases each). V was shortened by 5 bases and J by 1 base, with 22 bases between the two germline ends. The CDR3 has 18 residues. Looked up from germline, CDR1 is SEHNR and CDR2 is FQNEAQ (reference sequence). Here the CDR3 DNA reads TGTGCCAGCAGCCCGGCTGGGGGGCCGAACGGGGGCACAGATACGCAGTATTTT. It encodes CASSPAGGPNGGTDTQYF.

This chain uses TRBV4-2 with TRBJ2-3; 11 nucleotides agree with TRBD2. J lost 4 bases, V lost 4 bases, and 10 bases had no gene match. Germline V gene lookup returns CDR1 LGHNA and CDR2 YNFKEQ. The CDR3 covers 17 residues. The chain's CDR3 is CASSPIAGGPRPDTQYF. The CDR3 DNA reads TGTGCCAGCAGCCCCATAGCGGGGGGGCCCAGGCCAGATACGCAGTATTTT.

The rearrangement joins TRBV2 to TRBJ1-2; D is uncertain. The CDR3 spans 14 residues. Trimming took off 1 base at V and 6 bases at J, with 12 bases between the two ends. Germline-derived CDR1 and CDR2 are SNHLY and FYNNEI. The DNA of the CDR3 is TGTGCCAGCAGTGAAGTCAGGAACTCGGATGGCTACACCTTC. Translated: CASSEVRNSDGYTF. The full variable domain, completed using reference TRBV2 and TRBJ1-2, is EPEVTQTPSHQVTQMGQEVILRCVPISNHLYFYWYRQILGQKVEFLVSFYNNEISEKSEIFDDQFSVERPDGSNFTLKIRSTKLEDSAMYFCASSEVRNSDGYTFGSGTRLTVV.